This paragraph covers one T cell receptor (beta chain) sequence. As yet, its antigen is unknown. The sample is drawn from a study of response to subunit inactivated influenza vaccine. Overall study results and limits: The authors put forward the suggestion that each seasonal influenza vaccination may bring in only a limited number of new T cells.

Each CDR3 protein is one row after TCRdb ran MiXCR on the RT-PCR reads. This table has 280,000 or so distinct CDR3 sequences, 21% appearing once. V was pared by 8 bases and J by 1 base, with 6 bases of the junction left unmatched. This CDR3 region has 14 residues. Germline lookup yields CDR1 MNHNS and CDR2 SASEGT. The source was PBMCs from blood, collected approximately 22 months after vaccination. The V call is TRBV6-1, the J call TRBJ2-3; 7 bases are shared with TRBD2. This clonotype originated in a man between 50 and 69 years old who received an inactivated influenza vaccine. CDR3 sequence reads: CASARRERTDTQYF. CDR3 DNA sequence: TGTGCCAGCGCAAGGCGGGAGCGCACAGATACGCAGTATTTT.